This entry concerns a single T cell receptor (beta chain). No antigen is known for it. The data stem from a study of cytomegalovirus exposure and HLA in healthy donors. The wider study: An early data release held 79 million or so unique TCRs from HLA-typed donors. Study-wide results and limits: Several of the most significant clusters appeared, in a later analysis, to be linked to common viral pathogens.

V gave up 10 bases and J gave up 7 bases, with 11 bases separating them. Germline CDR1 and CDR2: ENHRY and SYGVKD. This CDR3 has 11 residues. With 60 Vbeta and 13 Jbeta primers, the PCR was carried out. Clones were sequenced by immunoSEQ multiplex PCR, and TCRdb holds only the in-frame ones, with some missing. The data show roughly 190,000 clones, roughly three quarters seen once. The clonotype originates from a woman between 50 and 59 years old in good health and CMV-seronegative. Sequencing used PBMCs. The chain has TRBV10-3 and TRBJ2-1; a possible D gene is TRBD2 (7 bases). This CDR3 is CASGRGNEQFF. DNA for the CDR3: TGTGCCAGTGGGAGGGGGAATGAGCAGTTCTTC.